This T cell receptor beta chain was recorded in a study of control samples from healthy donors and cancer patients. The repertoire was sequenced with immunoSEQ multiplex PCR; TCRdb's copy has only in-frame clones and lacks some. The sample carries around 90,000 clones, 86% recorded once. Germline CDR1 reads MNHEY; CDR2 reads SMNVEV (reference sequence). The ends lost 6 bases at V and 4 bases at J; junction bases unmatched: 1. The CDR3 is 13 amino acids. The sequence came from a young man in good health. Sequencing input: blood. The rearrangement joins TRBV27 to TRBJ1-2; 11 positions match TRBD1. The CDR3 loop is CASRGTGGYGYTF. The CDR3 DNA reads as TGTGCCAGCAGGGGGACAGGGGGCTATGGCTACACCTTC.